This T cell receptor (beta chain) was documented in a study of a mutant IDH1 vaccine in newly diagnosed glioma. Study context: Patients received vaccination from 4-6 weeks after radiotherapy alone, or with temozolomide cycles. Every participant had undergone radiotherapy, temozolomide, or both before, and most underwent both. At week 47 came visit V13, while visit V12 had come at week 35. Overall study results and limits: Immune responses induced by vaccination arose in 93.3% of the patients.

Sequenced by immunoSEQ multiplex PCR; TCRdb stores in-frame clones only, minus some. The sample records approximately 50,000 clones, 75% to 90% being singletons. V shed 2 bases and J shed 6 bases, with 20 bases lying between them. The germline gives CDR1 SGDLS, CDR2 YYNGEE. The CDR3 length is 16 residues. On this clone: What it binds is not known.

Time point defined: week 47, end of study. Alongside topical imiquimod, each dose of vaccine comprised 300 ug of mutant IDH1 20-mer peptide. The genes are TRBV9 and TRBJ1-2; D gene ambiguous. This specimen was PBMCs, taken from a glioma patient whose treatment included an IDH1 peptide vaccine. The sequence was obtained from a woman aged 45-65 years with glioma. As DNA, the CDR3 is TGTGCCAGCAGCGTGGTGCTTTTGGGGATCCCCCATGGCTACACCTTC. Encoded protein: CASSVVLLGIPHGYTF.